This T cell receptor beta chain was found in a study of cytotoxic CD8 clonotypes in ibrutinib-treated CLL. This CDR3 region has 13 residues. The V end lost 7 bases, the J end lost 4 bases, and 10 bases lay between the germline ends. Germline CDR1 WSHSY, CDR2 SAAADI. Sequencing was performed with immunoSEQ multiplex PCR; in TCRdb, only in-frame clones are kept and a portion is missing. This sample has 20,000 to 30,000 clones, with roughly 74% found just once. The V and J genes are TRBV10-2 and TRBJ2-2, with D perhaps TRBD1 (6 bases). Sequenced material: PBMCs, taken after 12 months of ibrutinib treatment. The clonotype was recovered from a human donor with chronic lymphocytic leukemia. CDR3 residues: CASTAGATGELFF. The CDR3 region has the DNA TGCGCCAGCACGGCAGGGGCCACCGGGGAGCTGTTTTTT.